Listed here are 12 T cell receptor beta chains from one sample, sequenced in a study of T cells after yellow fever vaccination. MiXCR, run by TCRdb on the 5' RACE reads, gives a single entry per CDR3 protein. This sample has hundreds of thousands of distinct CDR3 sequences, with 18% found just once. Sequences were derived from PBMCs, sampled before the yellow fever booster vaccination. Source of these receptors: a man younger than 35 who received the YFV17D yellow fever vaccine.

This clonotype came up a few times. The gene calls are TRBV7-2 and TRBJ2-3; D possibly matches TRBD1 or TRBD2 (7 bases each). V lost 3 bases and J 5 bases, leaving 9 bases between the germline ends. From germline, CDR1 is SGHTA and CDR2 FQGNSA. There are 13 residues in the CDR3. Here the CDR3 DNA reads TGTGCCAGCAGCTTCAGGGGGGGAGATACGCAGTATTTT. Translating gives CASSFRGGDTQYF.

The chain uses TRBV7-2 and TRBJ2-5; TRBD2 matches 12 bases. V was pared by 5 bases and J by 4 bases, with 5 bases of the junction left unmatched. This CDR3 has 15 amino acids. Germline V gene sequence: CDR1 SGHTA, CDR2 FQGNSA. The CDR3 bases are TGTGCCAGCAGCGCAGGACTAGCGGGGATAGAGACCCAGTACTTC. This gives the protein CASSAGLAGIETQYF.

The chain carries TRBV5-5 and TRBJ2-6; perhaps TRBD1 as D (6 bases). Trimming removed 5 bases at V and 0 bases at J, with 9 bases between. Germline V gene sequence: CDR1 SGHKS, CDR2 YYEKEE (reference sequence). CDR3 length: 15 residues. The CDR3 DNA is TGTGCCAGCAGAGTGACAGGCTCTGGGGCCAACGTCCTGACTTTC. Encoded protein: CASRVTGSGANVLTF.

V gene TRBV5-1 combines with J gene TRBJ2-4; D call uncertain. Trimming took 5 bases from V and 9 from J, leaving 18 bases between them. The germline V gene has CDR1 SGHRS and CDR2 YFSETQ. This CDR3 region has 14 residues. The CDR3 loop is CASRESGPPSIQYF. In DNA, the CDR3 is TGCGCCAGCAGGGAAAGTGGACCCCCGAGCATTCAGTACTTC.

This clonotype was counted between two and nine times. The gene calls are TRBV20-1 and TRBJ2-6, with D unresolved. The CDR3 has 14 residues. Germline CDR1 and CDR2: DFQATT and SNEGSKA (reference sequence). Trimming removed 3 bases at V and 2 bases at J, with 8 bases between. The CDR3 bases are TGCAGTGCTAGCCTCGCAGCTGGGGCCAACGTCCTGACTTTC. Translated: CSASLAAGANVLTF.

This clonotype was recorded only once. The rearrangement joins TRBV18 to TRBJ2-3; TRBD1 is a possible D gene (6 bases). The CDR3 is 12 amino acids. From germline, CDR1 is KGHSH and CDR2 LQKENI. V lost 2 bases and J 11 bases, leaving 11 bases between the germline ends. The CDR3 DNA sequence: TGTGCCAGCTCACCAATGGACAGAGGGCAGTATTTT. This sequence encodes CASSPMDRGQYF. The full variable domain, in which reference TRBV18 and TRBJ2-3 provide the parts outside the CDR3, is NAGVMQNPRHLVRRRGQEARLRCSPMKGHSHVYWYRQLPEEGLKFMVYLQKENIIDESGMPKERFSAEFPKEGPSILRIQQVVRGDSAAYFCASSPMDRGQYFGPGTRLTVL.

This rearrangement joins TRBV2 to TRBJ2-1; 10 nucleotides line up with TRBD2. The CDR3 is made up of 13 amino acids. V dropped 4 bases and J dropped 9; count of bases not matched to a gene: 3. Germline V lookup: CDR1 SNHLY, CDR2 FYNNEI. The CDR3 is CASSGSGGAEQFF. In nucleotides, the CDR3 is TGTGCCAGCAGTGGGAGCGGGGGGGCTGAGCAGTTCTTC.

DNA for the CDR3: TGCGCCAGCAGCTTCGGGACAGCTATGGACACTGAAGCTTTCTTT. Amino acids: CASSFGTAMDTEAFF. The V and J genes are TRBV5-1 and TRBJ1-1; TRBD1 aligns across 7 bases. The trim removed 2 bases at V and 3 bases at J, leaving 7 bases unmatched. The germline gives CDR1 SGHRS, CDR2 YFSETQ. The CDR3 is 15 amino acids.

This clonotype showed up just a few times. The rearrangement joins TRBV27 to TRBJ1-1; D ambiguous. Germline lookup yields CDR1 MNHEY and CDR2 SMNVEV (reference sequence). Trimming removed 5 bases from V and 4 bases from J, with 11 bases in between. The CDR3 contains 13 residues. The DNA of the CDR3 is TGTGCCAGCAGTCCTCGTGGTGTCACTGAAGCTTTCTTT. This translates into CASSPRGVTEAFF.

The rearrangement joins TRBV6-1 to TRBJ1-1; 8 positions agree with TRBD1. V trimming: 7 bases; J trimming: 6 bases; junction bases outside the gene matches: 10. This CDR3 is 14 amino acids long. Germline CDR1 MNHNS, CDR2 SASEGT. CDR3 DNA sequence: TGTGCCAGCATTCCAAGGAACAGGGGGTCTGAAGCTTTCTTT. Translation: CASIPRNRGSEAFF.

The V call is TRBV12-3 or TRBV12-4, the J call TRBJ2-3; D is possibly TRBD1 (5 bases). The CDR3 is 16 residues long. The V end lost 7 bases, the J end lost 8 bases, and 25 bases lay between the germline ends. DNA of the CDR3: TGTGCCAGCAAGGAGTCTGGGGCCACCCTGCACGGTACGCAGTATTTT. This translates into CASKESGATLHGTQYF.

This clonotype was picked up many times. This chain uses TRBV21-1 with TRBJ2-4; the DNA was not used to check the table's D call, TRBD1. TRBV21-1 is annotated as a pseudogene. The CDR3 is 15 residues long. The CDR3 is CASTTPPGRKNIQYF. The CDR3 bases are TGTGCCAGCACCACACCCCCTGGACGGAAAAACATTCAGTACTTC.